This T cell receptor beta chain derives from a study of T cells in Graves' hyperthyroidism and ophthalmopathy. About the study: Peripheral blood was drawn at first diagnosis, prior to all treatment.

Lactation, pregnancy, other autoimmune disease or uncontrolled infection excluded patients. The study, taken as a whole, reports: Expanded thyroid clonotypes (above 0.001) were mostly also found in blood. In simple terms, a model built on 13 V-J features told ophthalmopathy apart from stable hyperthyroidism.

There are 15 residues in the CDR3. V was cut by 6 bases and J by 8 bases, with 20 bases left in between. This clonotype came up many times. The target antigen is unknown. From RNA transcripts, TCR beta CDR3 regions were amplified. TCR CDR3 underwent first-round RT-PCR with the HTBI primer set. TCRdb processed the multiplex PCR reads anew with MiXCR; each CDR3 protein has one entry. The table shows 300,000 to 450,000 distinct CDR3 sequences, with approximately 17% occurring only once. V and J are TRBV12-3 or TRBV12-4 and TRBJ2-1, with unresolved D. The sample was blood. The source of this sequence is a man aged 18 to 30 with Graves' ophthalmopathy. CDR3 sequence: CASSRDHGIRDEQFF. The CDR3 DNA reads TGTGCCAGCAGCCGCGACCACGGCATCCGGGATGAGCAGTTCTTC.